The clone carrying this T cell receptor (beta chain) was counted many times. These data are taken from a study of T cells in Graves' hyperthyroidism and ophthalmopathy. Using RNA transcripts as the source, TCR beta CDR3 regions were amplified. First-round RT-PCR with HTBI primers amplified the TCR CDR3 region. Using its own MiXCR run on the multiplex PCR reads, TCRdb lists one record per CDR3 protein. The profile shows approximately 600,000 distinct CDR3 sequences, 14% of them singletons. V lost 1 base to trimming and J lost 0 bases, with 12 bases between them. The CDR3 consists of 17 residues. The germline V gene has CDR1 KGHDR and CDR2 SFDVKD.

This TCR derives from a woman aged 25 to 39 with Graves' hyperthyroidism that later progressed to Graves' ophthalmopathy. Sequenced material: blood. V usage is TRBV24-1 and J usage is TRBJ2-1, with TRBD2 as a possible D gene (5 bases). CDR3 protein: CATSDFRGYNSYNEQFF. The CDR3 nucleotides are TGTGCCACCAGTGATTTTCGGGGTTACAACTCCTACAATGAGCAGTTCTTC.